The 26 T cell receptor beta chains below come from one sample, sequenced in a study of CD8 T cells in ankylosing spondylitis. The study's findings and limits: A TCR beta motif of several highly homologous variants appeared characteristic of ankylosing spondylitis blood.

MiXCR, applied by TCRdb to the 5' RACE reads, yields one record per CDR3 protein. Among hundreds of thousands of distinct CDR3 sequences listed, roughly 26% were seen once. No antigens are known for them. The sequenced sample was blood, either unsorted or a sorted T cell fraction (not recorded which). All receptors come from a male donor with ankylosing spondylitis.

Details on this clonotype: One junction end does not reproduce the germline sequence, and a read error may be involved. The CDR3 coding sequence is TGTGCCACCGGTGAGGGGGCCTATGGCTACACCTTC. Amino acids: CATGEGAYGYTF. The chain is built from TRBV24-1 and TRBJ1-2; 7 bases are a match to TRBD1. The CDR3 is 12 residues long. Looked up from germline, CDR1 is KGHDR and CDR2 is SFDVKD.

This clonotype was seen a few times. The chain carries TRBV28 and TRBJ2-7; 8 bases align to TRBD1. After removal of 4 bases from V and 5 bases from J, the junction contained 4 bases not matched to a gene. CDR3 length equals 13 residues. Germline V gene sequence: CDR1 MDHEN, CDR2 SYDVKM. CDR3 amino acids: CASSSGQGHEQYF. The DNA of the CDR3 is TGTGCCAGCAGTTCAGGACAGGGCCACGAGCAGTACTTC. Combining the CDR3 with reference TRBV28 and TRBJ2-7 gives the whole variable domain DVKVTQSSRYLVKRTGEKVFLECVQDMDHENMFWYRQDPGLGLRLIYFSYDVKMKEKGDIPEGYSVSREKKERFSLILESASTNQTSMYLCASSSGQGHEQYFGPGTRLTVT.

This chain uses TRBV5-1 with TRBJ2-1; a weak D match, TRBD1 (6 bases). This CDR3 spans 13 amino acids. CDR1 is SGHRS, CDR2 YFSETQ, per germline. Trimming pared 0 bases from V and 8 bases from J, leaving 9 bases between. CDR3 bases: TGCGCCAGCAGCTTGGAGGGGGACGATGAGCAGTTCTTC. It translates to CASSLEGDDEQFF.

In its sample, this clonotype was seen a few times. This CDR3 reads CASSLPGTGVQPQHF. CDR3 in DNA: TGTGCCAGCAGTTTACCCGGGACAGGGGTTCAGCCCCAGCATTTT. The rearrangement links TRBV28 to TRBJ1-5; 10 nucleotides match TRBD1. The germline V gene encodes CDR1 MDHEN and CDR2 SYDVKM. The CDR3 spans 15 residues. V lost 2 bases, J lost 6 bases, and 4 bases stayed unmatched.

This chain joins TRBV3-1 and TRBJ2-1; D possibly uses TRBD1 or TRBD2 (5 bases each). V was cut by 4 bases and J by 1 base, with 11 bases left in between. The CDR3 runs 15 residues. Germline CDR1 and CDR2: LGHDT and YNNKEL (reference sequence). CDR3 sequence (DNA): TGTGCCAGCAGCCCCCCGGGACCTTCCTACAATGAGCAGTTCTTC. Protein sequence: CASSPPGPSYNEQFF.

This clonotype was seen only a few times. The V and J genes are TRBV12-3 or TRBV12-4 and TRBJ2-3; 7 bases fit TRBD1. The J segment lost 4 bases and the V segment lost 5 bases, leaving 6 bases of the junction unmatched. This CDR3 is 14 amino acids long. The CDR3, as DNA: TGTGCCAGCAGTCAGACAGGGTCCCCAGATACGCAGTATTTT. Translating it yields CASSQTGSPDTQYF.

The chain uses TRBV20-1 and TRBJ2-3; D is unclear. With 3 bases removed from V and 1 base from J, the gap between germline ends came to 14 bases. This CDR3 spans 15 amino acids. Germline V CDR1 and CDR2: DFQATT, SNEGSKA (reference sequence). The CDR3: CSASEDVYRTDTQYF. The CDR3 coding sequence is TGCAGTGCTAGTGAGGACGTCTACCGCACAGATACGCAGTATTTT.

The chain joins TRBV7-2 to TRBJ2-3; 8 bases line up with TRBD2. V trimming: 7 bases; J trimming: 6 bases; junction bases outside the gene matches: 3. Germline V CDR1 and CDR2: SGHTA, FQGNSA. This CDR3 comprises 12 residues. Here the CDR3 reads CASTPGGDTQYF. CDR3 coding DNA: TGTGCCAGCACCCCGGGGGGGGATACGCAGTATTTT.

This clonotype appeared a few times. The chain has TRBV12-3 or TRBV12-4 and TRBJ2-3; TRBD2 matches 11 bases. The ends lost 6 bases at V and 2 bases at J; junction bases unmatched: 7. This CDR3 is 16 amino acids long. The CDR3: CASSPRLAGNTDTQYF. The CDR3 region has the DNA TGTGCCAGCAGCCCAAGACTAGCGGGGAACACAGATACGCAGTATTTT.

The J gene is TRBJ2-5, the V gene TRBV5-1; 8 bases are shared with TRBD1. The CDR3 contains 17 residues. CDR1 and CDR2 (germline): SGHRS, YFSETQ. Trimming at V came to 0 bases and at J to 0 bases, leaving 7 bases not matched to a gene. CDR3 nucleotides: TGCGCCAGCAGCTTGGGTAGACAGGGGCTCTACCAAGAGACCCAGTACTTC. Translation gives CASSLGRQGLYQETQYF.

This chain uses TRBV7-2 with TRBJ1-6, with a tentative D call TRBD1 (5 bases). Per germline, CDR1 SGHTA and CDR2 FQGNSA. The CDR3 extends over 14 amino acids. V was trimmed by 3 bases and J by 7 bases, leaving 10 bases between them. The chain's CDR3 is CASSFGAENSPLHF. The DNA of the CDR3 is TGTGCCAGCAGCTTCGGGGCTGAGAATTCACCCCTCCACTTT.

The chain links TRBV27 to TRBJ1-1; D not resolved. With 6 bases removed from V and 2 bases from J, the gap between germline ends came to 10 bases. Germline-derived CDR1 and CDR2 are MNHEY and SMNVEV (reference sequence). There are 13 residues in the CDR3. The CDR3 is CASRPGSNTEAFF. DNA of the CDR3: TGTGCCAGCAGACCAGGATCAAACACTGAAGCTTTCTTT.

This rearrangement joins TRBV29-1 to TRBJ2-3; a weak D match, TRBD2 (5 bases). V was clipped by 3 bases and J by 2 bases, with 6 bases between them. The CDR3 is 12 residues long. Germline V gene lookup returns CDR1 SQVTM and CDR2 ANQGSEA. CDR3 nucleotide sequence: TGCAGCGTTGACGGGAACACAGATACGCAGTATTTT. This translates into CSVDGNTDTQYF.

The genes are TRBV20-1 and TRBJ1-2, with 7 bases matching TRBD1. With 3 bases clipped from V and 3 bases from J, the junction kept 10 bases outside the gene matches. This CDR3 has 15 residues. Germline V gene sequence: CDR1 DFQATT, CDR2 SNEGSKA (reference sequence). The CDR3 sequence: CSARPITGADYGYTF. For the CDR3, the DNA is TGCAGTGCTAGGCCTATTACAGGGGCGGACTATGGCTACACCTTC.

This rearrangement joins TRBV25-1 to TRBJ2-7; TRBD2 agrees at 10 bases. CDR1 is MGHDK and CDR2 is SYGVNS in the germline V gene. The CDR3 loop spans 14 amino acids. V shed 4 bases, J shed 5 bases, and the junction held 5 bases outside the gene matches. CDR3: CASSAGLANDEQYV. As DNA, the CDR3 is TGTGCCAGCAGTGCGGGACTAGCGAACGACGAGCAGTACGTC.

The chain employs TRBV5-1 and TRBJ2-3; 11 bases are a match to TRBD2. V was pared by 6 bases and J by 1 base, with 4 bases of the junction left unmatched. Germline V lookup: CDR1 SGHRS, CDR2 YFSETQ. CDR3 length: 15 residues. The CDR3 spells CASNLLAGGTDTQYF. The CDR3, as DNA: TGCGCCAGCAACCTACTAGCGGGAGGCACAGATACGCAGTATTTT.

The chain recombines TRBV11-3 with TRBJ2-1; D is unresolved. This CDR3 has 14 amino acids. Trimming cost V 0 bases and J 7 bases, with 10 bases left between them. Per germline, CDR1 SGHNT and CDR2 YENEEA. The CDR3, as DNA: TGTGCCAGCAGCTTAGAAGGCACCAGAAATGAGCAGTTCTTC. Encoded protein: CASSLEGTRNEQFF.

This clonotype was counted a few times. This chain joins TRBV5-1 and TRBJ1-1, with D possibly being TRBD1 (5 bases). CDR1 and CDR2 from the germline V gene are SGHRS and YFSETQ. CDR3 length: 14 residues. Trimming cost V 5 bases and J 1 base, with 12 bases left between them. CDR3 DNA: TGCGCCAGCAGGGGGCAAACAGGGAACACTGAAGCTTTCTTT. Amino acids: CASRGQTGNTEAFF.

This clonotype has at least ten counts. The CDR3 here is CASSYIVGGVYNEQFF. The CDR3 DNA reads as TGCGCCAGCAGCTATATCGTGGGTGGGGTTTACAATGAGCAGTTCTTC. The J gene is TRBJ2-1, the V gene TRBV5-1; no clear D. V was pared by 3 bases and J by 4 bases, with 17 bases between. There are 16 residues in the CDR3. Germline V gene data show CDR1 as SGHRS and CDR2 as YFSETQ.

This clonotype has only a few counts. The V gene is TRBV21-1, the J gene TRBJ2-1; TRBD1, the D gene given by the table, was not confirmed from the DNA. TRBV21-1 is tagged as a pseudogene. CDR3 length: 17 amino acids. The CDR3 reads CASSNPTDSNPYNEQFF. The CDR3 nucleotides are TGTGCCAGCAGCAATCCAACAGACAGCAACCCCTACAATGAGCAGTTCTTC.

V and J are TRBV20-1 and TRBJ2-7; tentatively, D is TRBD1 or TRBD2 (6 bases each). The germline V gene has CDR1 DFQATT and CDR2 SNEGSKA (reference sequence). The CDR3 is made up of 15 amino acids. V lost 4 bases, J lost 0 bases, and 16 bases lay in between. The CDR3 sequence: CSATPRGTLSYEQYF. The CDR3 DNA follows: TGCAGTGCTACTCCAAGGGGGACTCTCTCCTACGAGCAGTACTTC.

This chain links TRBV5-6 with TRBJ2-1; D is undetermined. Per the germline V gene, CDR1 is SGHDT and CDR2 is YYEEEE. V gave up 4 bases and J gave up 0 bases, with 11 bases separating them. CDR3 length: 15 residues. The CDR3 DNA reads TGTGCCAGCAGCGCCGAGCTGGGCTCCTACAATGAGCAGTTCTTC. It yields the protein CASSAELGSYNEQFF. The whole variable domain, filled in from reference TRBV5-6 and TRBJ2-1, reads DAGVTQSPTHLIKTRGQQVTLRCSPKSGHDTVSWYQQALGQGPQFIFQYYEEEERQRGNFPDRFSGHQFPNYSSELNVNALLLGDSALYLCASSAELGSYNEQFFGPGTRLTVL.

This clonotype was seen ten or more times. V and J are TRBV12-3 or TRBV12-4 and TRBJ2-3; possibly TRBD2 for D (6 bases). This CDR3 has 13 residues. Trimming removed 6 bases at V and 4 bases at J, with 11 bases between. The CDR3 DNA sequence: TGTGCCAGCAGCCTGGGGGAGGCAGATACGCAGTATTTT. Translated: CASSLGEADTQYF.

V usage is TRBV12-3 or TRBV12-4 and J usage is TRBJ2-3; the D call may be TRBD1 or TRBD2 (5 bases each). V was trimmed by 0 bases and J by 1 base, leaving 14 bases between them. The CDR3 loop spans 17 amino acids. This chain's CDR3 is CASSLAKRQGGTDTQYF. The DNA of the CDR3 is TGTGCCAGCAGTTTAGCGAAGAGGCAGGGAGGCACAGATACGCAGTATTTT.

The V gene is TRBV4-1, the J gene TRBJ2-5, with 10 positions matching TRBD2. CDR3 length: 17 amino acids. Germline CDR1 reads MGHRA; CDR2 reads YSYEKL. J gave up 3 bases and V 0 bases, and 7 bases lay outside the gene matches. The DNA of the CDR3 is TGCGCCAGCAGCCAAGAGGTACTAGCGGGACGTAAAGAGACCCAGTACTTC. It specifies CASSQEVLAGRKETQYF.

This clonotype has more than one count but fewer than ten. This chain joins TRBV20-1 and TRBJ2-2; 9 nucleotides agree with TRBD1. The CDR3 sequence is 16 residues long. The V segment lost 0 bases and the J segment 7 bases; nucleotides outside the gene matches: 9. Germline CDR1 DFQATT, CDR2 SNEGSKA (reference sequence). The CDR3 DNA follows: TGCAGTGCTAGAGATACCGGGACAGGGTTTGGCGGGGAGCTGTTTTTT. Amino acids: CSARDTGTGFGGELFF.